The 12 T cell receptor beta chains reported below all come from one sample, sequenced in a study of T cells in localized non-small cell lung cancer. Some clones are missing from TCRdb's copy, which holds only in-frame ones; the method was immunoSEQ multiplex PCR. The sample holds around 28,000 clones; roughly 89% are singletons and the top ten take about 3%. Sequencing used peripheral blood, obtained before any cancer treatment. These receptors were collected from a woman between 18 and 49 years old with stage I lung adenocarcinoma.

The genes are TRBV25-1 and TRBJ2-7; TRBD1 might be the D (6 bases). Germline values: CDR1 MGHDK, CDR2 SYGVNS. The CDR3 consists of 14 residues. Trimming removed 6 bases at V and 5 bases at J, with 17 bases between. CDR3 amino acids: CASRGRWDKDEQYF. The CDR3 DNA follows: TGTGCCAGCAGGGGTAGGTGGGACAAGGACGAGCAGTACTTC.

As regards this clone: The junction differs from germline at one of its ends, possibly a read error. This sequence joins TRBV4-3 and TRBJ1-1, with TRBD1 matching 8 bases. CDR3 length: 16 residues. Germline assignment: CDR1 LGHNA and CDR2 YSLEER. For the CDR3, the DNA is TGCGCCAGCAGCCCCAGCCAGGGACAGGTGAATACTGAAGCTTTCTTT. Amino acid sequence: CASSPSQGQVNTEAFF.

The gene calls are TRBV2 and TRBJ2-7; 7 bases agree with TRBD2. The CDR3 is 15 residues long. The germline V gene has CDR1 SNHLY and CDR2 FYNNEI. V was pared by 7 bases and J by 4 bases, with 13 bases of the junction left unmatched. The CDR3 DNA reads TGTGCCAGCAAAAGGACTAGGGTTGAAGGTTACGAGCAGTACTTC. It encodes CASKRTRVEGYEQYF.

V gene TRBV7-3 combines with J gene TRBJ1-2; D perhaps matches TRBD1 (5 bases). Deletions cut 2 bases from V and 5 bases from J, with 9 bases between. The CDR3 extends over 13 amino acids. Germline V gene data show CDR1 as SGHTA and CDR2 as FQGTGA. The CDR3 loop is CASSLGQGYGYTF. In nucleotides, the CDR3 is TGTGCCAGCAGCTTAGGGCAGGGATATGGCTACACCTTC.

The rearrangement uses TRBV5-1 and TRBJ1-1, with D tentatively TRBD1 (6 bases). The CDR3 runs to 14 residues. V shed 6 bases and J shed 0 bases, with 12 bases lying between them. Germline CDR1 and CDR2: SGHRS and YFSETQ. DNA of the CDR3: TGCGCCAGCACCACCGGGGGCATGAACACTGAAGCTTTCTTT. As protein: CASTTGGMNTEAFF.

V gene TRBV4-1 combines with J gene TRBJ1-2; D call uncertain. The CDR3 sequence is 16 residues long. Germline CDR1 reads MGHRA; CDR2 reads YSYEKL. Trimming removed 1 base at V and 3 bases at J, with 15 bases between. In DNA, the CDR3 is TGCGCCAGCAGCCAAGTAAGAGGGAAGGCAGACTATGGCTACACCTTC. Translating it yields CASSQVRGKADYGYTF.

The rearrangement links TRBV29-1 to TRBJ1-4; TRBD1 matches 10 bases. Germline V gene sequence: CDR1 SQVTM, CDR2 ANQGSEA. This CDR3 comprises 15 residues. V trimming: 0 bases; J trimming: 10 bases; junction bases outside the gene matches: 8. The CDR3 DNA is TGCAGCGTTGAAGATCTTCGGGACAGGGGAGGAAAACTGTTTTTT. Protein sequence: CSVEDLRDRGGKLFF.

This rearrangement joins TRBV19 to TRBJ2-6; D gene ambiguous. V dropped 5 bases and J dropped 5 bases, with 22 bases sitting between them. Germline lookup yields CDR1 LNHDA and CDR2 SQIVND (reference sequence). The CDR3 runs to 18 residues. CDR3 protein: CASSCYQTNQSRANVLTF. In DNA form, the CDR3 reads TGTGCCAGTAGTTGTTATCAGACAAATCAAAGTCGGGCCAACGTCCTGACTTTC. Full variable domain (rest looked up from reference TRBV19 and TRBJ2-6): DGGITQSPKYLFRKEGQNVTLSCEQNLNHDAMYWYRQDPGQGLRLIYYSQIVNDFQKGDIAEGYSVSREKKESFPLTVTSAQKNPTAFYLCASSCYQTNQSRANVLTFGAGSRLTVL.

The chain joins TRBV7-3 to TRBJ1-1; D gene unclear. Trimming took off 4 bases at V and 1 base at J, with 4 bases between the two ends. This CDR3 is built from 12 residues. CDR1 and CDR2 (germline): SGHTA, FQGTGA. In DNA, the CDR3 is TGTGCCAGCAGCTCACAGAACACTGAAGCTTTCTTT. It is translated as CASSSQNTEAFF.

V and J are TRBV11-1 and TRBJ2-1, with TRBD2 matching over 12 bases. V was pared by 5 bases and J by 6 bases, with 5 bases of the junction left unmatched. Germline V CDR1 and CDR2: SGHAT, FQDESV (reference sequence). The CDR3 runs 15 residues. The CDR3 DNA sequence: TGTGCCAGCAGCCGGAGGACTAGCGGGATCAATGAGCAGTTCTTC. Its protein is CASSRRTSGINEQFF.

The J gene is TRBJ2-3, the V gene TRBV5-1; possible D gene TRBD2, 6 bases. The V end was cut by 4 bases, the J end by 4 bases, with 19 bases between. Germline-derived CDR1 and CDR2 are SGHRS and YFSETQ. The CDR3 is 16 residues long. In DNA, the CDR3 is TGCGCCAGCAGCCCGGCGGGACCCACCAGGCCAGATACGCAGTATTTT. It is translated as CASSPAGPTRPDTQYF.

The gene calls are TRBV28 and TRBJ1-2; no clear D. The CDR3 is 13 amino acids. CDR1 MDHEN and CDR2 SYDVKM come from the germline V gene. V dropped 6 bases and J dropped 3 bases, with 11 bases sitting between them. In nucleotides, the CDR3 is TGTGCCAGCAGCCCTAGACCCGACTATGGCTACACCTTC. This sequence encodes CASSPRPDYGYTF.